The 15 T cell receptor beta chains given below trace back to one sample, sequenced in a study of blood T cells in healthy people across ages. Primers used in a second PCR of about 7 to 12 cycles were a sample-barcoded 5' primer and a J-beta primer mix. TCRdb reprocessed the 5' RACE reads via MiXCR and lists one record per CDR3 protein. The data hold some 930,000 distinct CDR3 sequences, with around 29% observed a single time. In addition, the sample was reused for a study of T cells of mothers and their children.

The sequenced sample consisted of blood. The source of these receptors is a woman aged 40 to 55 in good health.

This clonotype was detected once. A much larger clone differs from this one at a single base, so this may be a read error. The chain employs TRBV7-2 and TRBJ2-4; 8 bases map to TRBD2. Near its end, the DNA agrees better with TRBJ2-7, so the J call may be wrong. The CDR3 is made up of 16 amino acids. CDR1 is SGHTA and CDR2 is FQGNSA in the germline V gene. The CDR3 here is CVSSSVGSGGSYEQYF. In nucleotides, the CDR3 is TGTGTCAGCAGCTCCGTAGGGAGCGGGGGCTCCTACGAGCAGTACTTC.

This clonotype was counted ten times or more. This sequence joins TRBV18 and TRBJ1-1, with 9 bases that match TRBD1. J was trimmed by 4 bases and V by 4 bases; bases with no gene match: 4. The CDR3 totals 14 residues. The germline V gene has CDR1 KGHSH and CDR2 LQKENI. The chain's CDR3 is CASSRETGGTEAFF. In DNA, the CDR3 is TGTGCCAGCTCACGGGAGACAGGGGGCACTGAAGCTTTCTTT.

This chain connects TRBV12-3 or TRBV12-4 to TRBJ1-5, with 7 positions matching TRBD1. There are 15 residues in the CDR3. The trim removed 6 bases at V and 0 bases at J, leaving 5 bases unmatched. CDR3 amino acids: CASRLTGNSNQPQHF. In DNA, the CDR3 is TGTGCCAGCAGGCTGACAGGGAATAGCAATCAGCCCCAGCATTTT.

The CDR3 DNA reads TGTGCCAGTAGTATGATAGTCGATGAGCAGTTCTTC. Residues: CASSMIVDEQFF. This chain connects TRBV19 to TRBJ2-1, with D unresolved. The V gene lost 3 bases and the J gene lost 8 bases, with 8 bases spanning the gap. Germline assignment: CDR1 LNHDA and CDR2 SQIVND (reference sequence). The CDR3 consists of 12 residues.

This clonotype was seen a handful of times. The chain employs TRBV6-6 and TRBJ2-1; a possible D gene is TRBD2 (6 bases). CDR3 length: 13 amino acids. Germline V gene lookup returns CDR1 MNHNY and CDR2 SVGAGI (reference sequence). The V and J ends lost 2 bases and 14 bases respectively, with 16 bases between them. The chain's CDR3 is CASSYGPGEREFF. For the CDR3, the DNA is TGTGCCAGCAGTTACGGGCCGGGGGAACGGGAGTTCTTC.

At least ten counts were recorded for this clonotype. The rearrangement links TRBV9 to TRBJ2-3, with unresolved D. Germline V gene data show CDR1 as SGDLS and CDR2 as YYNGEE. This CDR3 region has 15 residues. Trimming took 4 bases from V and 0 from J, leaving 12 bases between them. Written as DNA, the CDR3 is TGTGCCAGCAGCTCCGATTCCATTAGCACAGATACGCAGTATTTT. Protein product: CASSSDSISTDTQYF.

This clonotype was observed a few times. A much larger clone is a single base away; this may be a read error. The V and J genes are TRBV29-1 and TRBJ2-7, with TRBD1 identical over 9 bases. CDR1 is SQVTM and CDR2 is ANQGSEA in the germline V gene. This CDR3 is built from 15 residues. V shed 6 bases, J shed 3 bases, and the junction held 12 bases outside the gene matches. CDR3 in DNA: TGCAGCGTCTCCACCCCGGGACAGGGATGCTACGAGCAGTACTTC. This encodes CSVSTPGQGCYEQYF.

This clonotype was detected a few times. The chain recombines TRBV25-1 with TRBJ2-6, with TRBD2 as a possible D gene (6 bases). In germline, CDR1 is MGHDK, CDR2 SYGVNS. Between the trimmed V and J ends, which lost 1 base and 4 bases, there was a span of 11 bases. The CDR3 spans 16 residues. The DNA of the CDR3 is TGTGCCAGCAGTGAATGGGGGGTTTCGGGGGCCAACGTCCTGACTTTC. Translated, it gives CASSEWGVSGANVLTF.

As concerns this clonotype: Sequence at one end of the junction differs from germline and may be a read error. The rearrangement joins TRBV12-3 or TRBV12-4 to TRBJ2-3; a possible D gene is TRBD2 (5 bases). This CDR3 is 15 amino acids long. The CDR3 is CASSSSAVSADMQYF. The CDR3 DNA reads TGTGCCAGCAGCTCCTCGGCAGTTAGCGCAGATATGCAGTATTTC.

This clonotype was counted ten times or more. This chain links TRBV20-1 with TRBJ2-1; 12 nucleotides line up with TRBD2. V trimming: 5 bases; J trimming: 6 bases; junction bases outside the gene matches: 8. The germline CDR1 and CDR2 sequences are DFQATT and SNEGSKA (reference sequence). This CDR3 spans 15 amino acids. The chain's CDR3 is CSALELAGGPNEQFF. Here the CDR3 DNA reads TGCAGTGCTCTCGAGCTAGCGGGGGGGCCCAATGAGCAGTTCTTC.

This clonotype was seen many times. The V and J genes are TRBV7-2 and TRBJ2-1, with 11 positions matching TRBD1. Germline V gives CDR1 SGHTA, CDR2 FQGNSA. This CDR3 contains 19 residues. The J segment lost 0 bases and the V segment lost 5 bases, leaving 12 bases of the junction unmatched. The CDR3 protein is CASSVSGTGGGGSYNEQFF. The DNA of the CDR3 is TGTGCCAGCAGCGTCTCCGGGACAGGGGGTGGGGGCTCCTACAATGAGCAGTTCTTC.

This clonotype was counted between two and nine times. This rearrangement joins TRBV9 to TRBJ2-1; 9 bases are shared with TRBD2. V was clipped by 0 bases and J by 7 bases; unmatched bases: 2. Germline assignment: CDR1 SGDLS and CDR2 YYNGEE. CDR3 length equals 14 residues. In DNA form, the CDR3 reads TGTGCCAGCAGCGTAGGGGCGGGGGGGAATGAGCAGTTCTTC. Amino acid sequence: CASSVGAGGNEQFF. Complete variable domain (other parts from reference TRBV9 and TRBJ2-1): DSGVTQTPKHLITATGQRVTLRCSPRSGDLSVYWYQQSLDQGLQFLIQYYNGEERAKGNILERFSAQQFPDLHSELNLSSLELGDSALYFCASSVGAGGNEQFFGPGTRLTVL.

This chain joins TRBV30 and TRBJ1-5; 8 bases line up with TRBD1. The V gene's germline CDR1 is GTSNPN and CDR2 SVGIG (reference sequence). The V and J ends lost 3 bases and 4 bases, in that order; junction bases with no gene match: 8. The CDR3 length is 15 residues. The CDR3 loop reads CAWRLTGTGNQPQHF. Written as DNA, the CDR3 is TGTGCCTGGAGGCTTACCGGGACAGGTAATCAGCCCCAGCATTTT.

There are many counts of this clonotype. The gene calls are TRBV27 and TRBJ2-4; possibly TRBD1 for D (5 bases). Per germline, CDR1 MNHEY and CDR2 SMNVEV (reference sequence). The CDR3 is made up of 12 amino acids. Trimming pared 3 bases from V and 7 bases from J, leaving 7 bases between. Here the CDR3 reads CASSFKGNIQYF. The CDR3 DNA reads as TGTGCCAGCAGTTTCAAGGGGAACATTCAGTACTTC.

This clonotype was observed many times. The chain combines TRBV7-3 with TRBJ2-3; D is unclear. This CDR3 comprises 17 residues. Trimming left V 2 bases short and J 6 bases short, with 21 bases between. Per the germline V gene, CDR1 is SGHTA and CDR2 is FQGTGA. CDR3 nucleotides: TGTGCCAGCAGCTTAGGGCCAACCAGAGGCTACACGGATACGCAGTATTTT. It translates to CASSLGPTRGYTDTQYF.